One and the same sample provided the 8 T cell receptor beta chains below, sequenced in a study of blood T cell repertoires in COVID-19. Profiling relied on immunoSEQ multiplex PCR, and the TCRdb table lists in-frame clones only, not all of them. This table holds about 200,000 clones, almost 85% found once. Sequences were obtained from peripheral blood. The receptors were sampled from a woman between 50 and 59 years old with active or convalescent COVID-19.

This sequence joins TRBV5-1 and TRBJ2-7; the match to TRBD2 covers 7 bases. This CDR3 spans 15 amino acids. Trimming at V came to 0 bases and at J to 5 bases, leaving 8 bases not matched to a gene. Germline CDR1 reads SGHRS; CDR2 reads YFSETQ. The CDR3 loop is CASSLGFGGGNEQYF. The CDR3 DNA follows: TGCGCCAGCAGCTTGGGTTTTGGGGGAGGGAACGAGCAGTACTTC.

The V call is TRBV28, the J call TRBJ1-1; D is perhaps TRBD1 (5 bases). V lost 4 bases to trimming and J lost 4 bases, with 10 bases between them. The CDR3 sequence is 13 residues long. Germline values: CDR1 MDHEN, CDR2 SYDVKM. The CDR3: CASSYAGITEAFF. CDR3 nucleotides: TGTGCCAGCAGTTATGCAGGGATCACTGAAGCTTTCTTT. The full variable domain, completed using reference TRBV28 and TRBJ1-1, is DVKVTQSSRYLVKRTGEKVFLECVQDMDHENMFWYRQDPGLGLRLIYFSYDVKMKEKGDIPEGYSVSREKKERFSLILESASTNQTSMYLCASSYAGITEAFFGQGTRLTVV.

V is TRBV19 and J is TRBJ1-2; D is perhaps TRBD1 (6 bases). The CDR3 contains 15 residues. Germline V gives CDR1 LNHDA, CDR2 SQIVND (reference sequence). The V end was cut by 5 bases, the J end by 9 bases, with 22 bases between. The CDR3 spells CASSDTGNRATRYTF. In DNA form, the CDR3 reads TGTGCCAGTAGTGACACAGGGAATCGGGCTACGCGCTACACCTTC.

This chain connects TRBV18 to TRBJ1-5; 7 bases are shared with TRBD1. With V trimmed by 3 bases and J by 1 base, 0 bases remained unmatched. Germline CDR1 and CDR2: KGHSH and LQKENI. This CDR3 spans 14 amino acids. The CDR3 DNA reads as TGTGCCAGCTCACCGGGACAGAGCAATCAGCCCCAGCATTTT. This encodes CASSPGQSNQPQHF.

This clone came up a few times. The CDR3 region is CASSLGGSTEAFF. The CDR3 region has the DNA TGTGCCAGCAGTTTGGGAGGTTCCACGGAGGCTTTCTTT. The rearrangement joins TRBV27 to TRBJ1-1, with D uncertain. Germline V gene sequence: CDR1 MNHEY, CDR2 SMNVEV (reference sequence). This CDR3 spans 13 amino acids. V was clipped by 3 bases and J by 11 bases, with 16 bases between them.

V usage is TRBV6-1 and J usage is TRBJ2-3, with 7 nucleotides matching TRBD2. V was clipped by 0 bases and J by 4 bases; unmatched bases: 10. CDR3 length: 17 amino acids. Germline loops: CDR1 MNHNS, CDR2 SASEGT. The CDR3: CASSEAPRGRAADTQYF. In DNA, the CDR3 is TGTGCCAGCAGTGAAGCGCCTCGAGGGAGGGCCGCAGATACGCAGTATTTT.

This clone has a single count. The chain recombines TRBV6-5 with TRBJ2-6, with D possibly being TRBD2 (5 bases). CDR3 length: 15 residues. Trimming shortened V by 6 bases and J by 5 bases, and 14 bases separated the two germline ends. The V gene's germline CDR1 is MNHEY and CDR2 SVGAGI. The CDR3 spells CASSLWTGRANVLTF. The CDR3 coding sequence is TGTGCCAGCAGCCTTTGGACTGGGAGGGCCAACGTCCTGACTTTC.

The CDR3 loop is CASSLGGEGRPQHF. The CDR3 nucleotides read TGTGCCAGCAGTTTGGGGGGGGAGGGGAGGCCCCAGCATTTT. V and J are TRBV28 and TRBJ1-5, with a possible D match to TRBD1 (5 bases). The CDR3 is 14 amino acids. CDR1 MDHEN and CDR2 SYDVKM come from the germline V gene. Deletions cut 3 bases from V and 9 bases from J, with 15 bases between.